This TCR beta chain was sequenced during a study of T cell repertoires in cytomegalovirus infection (dated by TCRdb to between 2017 and 2020). Background on the whole study: Peptide stimulations targeted recently identified HLA-C-restricted CMV epitopes, whose presentation resists viral immunomodulation, together with well-studied HLA-B-restricted epitopes. Donor HLA type was relevant to the analysis, because carriage of CMV infection together with the matching HLA type was indicated by public TCR beta signatures. Points the paper makes about the study in general: The ex vivo response was dominated by HLA-C-restricted CMV-specific TCR beta clonotypes, which also provided the single most frequent clonotype in two of eight donors. Cumulative frequency of public TCR beta family members discriminated carriers of CMV infection plus the relevant HLA type in this cohort and an independent roughly 330-donor cohort.

Cut back by 2 bases and 7 bases, the V and J ends lie 17 bases apart. From the germline V gene, CDR1 is MNHEY and CDR2 is SVGAGI. The CDR3 holds 16 amino acids from the cysteine to the phenylalanine. Here the CDR3 DNA is all that survives: 48 bases in frame from base 1. Sequencing was performed on an Illumina HiSeq 1500. In-frame beta chains were kept once TCRdb had trimmed the public reads at Q25 with fastp and called clones with MiXCR. Rows with one shared CDR3 protein collapse into an entry with the most common genes and DNA. Recorded for this sample are a few hundred thousand distinct CDR3 sequences; about 39% of them occurred a single time. The top ten constitute 48% of the sample. As for this clonotype: Its antigen remains undetermined. There are no base qualities to consult, and no much larger clone falls within one base.

The sample's treatment or condition label is to be understood as: in vitro stimulation with specific CMV peptide epitopes to enrich CMV-specific T cells. The receptor's source is a human donor in good health (CMV status not recorded). Some clones in this sample may be carry-over from other donors' samples. The chain is encoded by TRBV6-5 joined to TRBJ1-4, and the D gene may be TRBD1, 5 bases matching. Here the sequenced sample was cultured PBMCs, taken from culture after CMV antigen stimulation. The DNA sequence follows: TGTGCCAGCAGTTACCAACCCGCAGGGTCAGGTGAAAAACTGTTTTTT. This gives the protein CASSYQPAGSGEKLFF.